This is a list of T cell receptor beta chains from one sample in a study of blood T cell repertoires in COVID-19. Using immunoSEQ multiplex PCR, the repertoire was profiled, and TCRdb retains in-frame clones only, with some absent. The sample includes fewer than 300,000 clones, approximately 90% seen only once; the top ten take approximately 2%. Sequenced material: peripheral blood. These receptors were collected from a woman aged 25 to 39 with COVID-19, enrolled during active disease. CDR3s include the opening cysteine and the closing phenylalanine or tryptophan. D genes are given only for firm matches. The size of a clone is reported for some rows only, either as once, few or many, or as a class for expanded clones.

D gene | J gene | clone size | V gene | CDR3 DNA | CDR3 protein
NA | TRBJ2-7 | NA | TRBV7-2 | TGTGCCAGCAGCAGGGTGGGAGGAGTATACGAGCAGTACTTC | CASSRVGGVYEQYF
TRBD2 | TRBJ2-3 | NA | TRBV27 | TGTGCCAGCAGTTGGGAGGGGACTAGCGGGATAACAGATACGCAGTATTTT | CASSWEGTSGITDTQYF
NA | TRBJ1-2 | NA | TRBV19 | TGTGCCAGTCGGACAGCAACCTATGGCTACACCTTC | CASRTATYGYTF
NA | TRBJ1-3 | once | TRBV15 | TGTGCCACCAGCAGAGCGGCTAATAGGGGCGCCTCTGGAAACACCATATATTTT | CATSRAANRGASGNTIYF
NA | TRBJ1-2 | NA | TRBV27 | TGTGCCAGCAGCTCCCCGGGGGGCGGACAGGGCTACACCTTC | CASSSPGGGQGYTF
TRBD2 | TRBJ2-7 | NA | TRBV5-1 | TGCGCCAGCAGCTTGGGGGGGCTAGCGGGAGTCTACGAGCAGTACTTC | CASSLGGLAGVYEQYF
TRBD1 | TRBJ1-1 | NA | TRBV7-2 | TGTGCCAGCAGCTTAGCCGGGACAGGGGGCGGGCAGCACACTGAAGCTTTCTTT | CASSLAGTGGGQHTEAFF
NA | TRBJ2-5 | NA | TRBV18 | TGTGCCAGCTCTCTGTACCAAGAGACCCAGTACTTC | CASSLYQETQYF
TRBD2 | TRBJ2-1 | NA | TRBV24-1 | TGTGCCACCAGTGGGGGGAGAACTAGCGGTAACAATGAGCAGTTCTTC | CATSGGRTSGNNEQFF
TRBD1 | TRBJ2-7 | NA | TRBV11-3 | TGTGCCAGCAGCTTATCCGCCGGGACAGGGACCCACGAGCAGTACTTC | CASSLSAGTGTHEQYF
TRBD1 | TRBJ2-4 | NA | TRBV2 | TGTGCCAGCACCCTGGACAGGGGGCTGAACATTCAGTACTTC | CASTLDRGLNIQYF
NA | TRBJ1-6 | NA | TRBV10-2 | TGCGCCAGCAGTGAGTTGGCAGGTGGCTCCTATAATTCACCCCTCCACTTT | CASSELAGGSYNSPLHF
NA | TRBJ1-2 | once | TRBV5-1 | TGCGCCAGCAGCTTGGAGGAGTCTCCTGTCGTCTATGGCTACACCTTC | CASSLEESPVVYGYTF
NA | TRBJ1-1 | NA | TRBV5-4 | TGTGCCAGCACTGACGGGAGGGCTTACACTGAAGCTTTCTTT | CASTDGRAYTEAFF
TRBD1 | TRBJ1-5 | NA | TRBV7-8 | TGTGCCAGCAGCTTAAGAGGTCGGGACAGCAGTTTCAATCAGCCCCAGCATTTT | CASSLRGRDSSFNQPQHF
NA | TRBJ2-7 | NA | TRBV6-5 | TGTGCCAGCAGCCCGAGGGGGAGCCTTGCCTACGAGCAGTACTTC | CASSPRGSLAYEQYF
TRBD1 | TRBJ1-3 | NA | TRBV6-5 | TGTGCCAGCAGGCGGGACAGATCCTCTGGAAACACCATATATTTT | CASRRDRSSGNTIYF
NA | TRBJ2-3 | NA | TRBV16 | TGTGCCAGCAGCCAAGTACAGACAGATACGCAGTATTTT | CASSQVQTDTQYF
NA | TRBJ2-7 | NA | TRBV7-2 | TGTGCCAGCAGCTTAGCACACCAGACCTACGAGCAGTACTTC | CASSLAHQTYEQYF
TRBD2 | TRBJ2-7 | NA | TRBV7-8 | TGTGCCAGCAGCCCCGGACTAGCGGAGATTGGGAAGCAGTACTTC | CASSPGLAEIGKQYF
TRBD1 | TRBJ1-1 | NA | TRBV7-9 | TGTGCCAGCAGCGAAGGACAGGTGGGGGTATACACTGAAGCTTTCTTT | CASSEGQVGVYTEAFF
NA | TRBJ2-5 | NA | TRBV21-1 | TGTGCCAGCAGCACGACAGGGTGGGGGACCCAGTACTTC | CASSTTGWGTQYF
NA | TRBJ1-1 | NA | TRBV7-2 | TGTGCCAGCAGATCCCAGCGGAACACTGAAGCTTTCTTT | CASRSQRNTEAFF
NA | TRBJ2-2 | once | TRBV18 | TGTGCCAGCTCACCACCAACGCGGGGGGAGCTGTTTTTT | CASSPPTRGELFF
TRBD1 | TRBJ1-4 | NA | TRBV18 | TGTGCCAGCTCACAAGGACAGGGGATCGAAGAAAAACTGTTTTTT | CASSQGQGIEEKLFF
TRBD1 | TRBJ1-2 | NA | TRBV5-4 | TGTGCCAGCAGCTTGGACAGGGGGAACTATGGCTACACCTTC | CASSLDRGNYGYTF
NA | TRBJ1-2 | NA | TRBV6-5 | TGTGCCAGCAGTCCACACTCCTTGGGGGCCTATGGCTACACCTTC | CASSPHSLGAYGYTF
NA | TRBJ1-4 | NA | TRBV25-1 | TGTGCCAGCAGTCCCCCCCCCTCGGGGGTGGCTAATGAAAAACTGTTTTTT | CASSPPPSGVANEKLFF
NA | TRBJ1-5 | NA | TRBV11-2 | TGTGCCAGCAGCTTTGGGGGGAATCAGCCCCAGCATTTT | CASSFGGNQPQHF
TRBD2 | TRBJ2-1 | NA | TRBV7-2 | TGTGCCAGCAGCTTTAGGCTTCTAGCGGGAGCCTCAGGCAATGAGCAGTTCTTC | CASSFRLLAGASGNEQFF
NA | TRBJ1-1 | NA | TRBV19 | TGTGCCAGTAGATCAACGGTGAACACTGAAGCTTTCTTT | CASRSTVNTEAFF
TRBD2 | TRBJ2-1 | NA | TRBV11-3 | TGTGCCAGCAGCTTCCTAAGTAGCGGGAATAATGAGCAGTTCTTC | CASSFLSSGNNEQFF
NA | TRBJ2-3 | NA | TRBV6-6 | TGTGCCAGCAGTTACAGGCAGGGTCGCACAGATACGCAGTATTTT | CASSYRQGRTDTQYF
NA | TRBJ1-2 | NA | TRBV7-9 | TGTGCCAGCAGCTTTCTGCCGAGCGGACAGAACTATGGCTACACCTTC | CASSFLPSGQNYGYTF
TRBD1 | TRBJ2-1 | NA | TRBV14 | TGTGCCAGCAGCCCTATGGGACAGGCGACCTACAATGAGCAGTTCTTC | CASSPMGQATYNEQFF
TRBD2 | TRBJ2-1 | NA | TRBV4-1 | TGCGCCAGCAGCCAAAGAAGCGGGAGATCCTACAATGAGCAGTTCTTC | CASSQRSGRSYNEQFF
TRBD2 | TRBJ2-7 | once | TRBV15 | TGTGCCACCAGCAGAGCTAGCGGGAGCGGGTACGAGCAGTACTTC | CATSRASGSGYEQYF
TRBD2 | TRBJ2-7 | NA | TRBV7-9 | TGTGCCAGCAGCTTAGGGTTGGGACTAGCGGGATACGAGCAGTACTTC | CASSLGLGLAGYEQYF
NA | TRBJ2-5 | NA | TRBV7-2 | TGTGCCAGCAGCTTAGACACAGGGCAAGAGACCCAGTACTTC | CASSLDTGQETQYF
TRBD1 | TRBJ2-5 | NA | TRBV24-1 | TGTGCCACCAGGCGCACAGGGGGCGCGGTCGAGACCCAGTACTTC | CATRRTGGAVETQYF
TRBD1 | TRBJ1-5 | NA | TRBV30 | TGTGCCTGGAGCTTCAGGGGGGACCAGCCCCAGCATTTT | CAWSFRGDQPQHF
TRBD2 | TRBJ2-7 | NA | TRBV6-1 | TGTGCCAGCAGTGAAGCAGCTAGCGGGAGTGGGTACGAGCAGTACTTC | CASSEAASGSGYEQYF